This record covers a single TCR beta chain. The antigen is not known. TCRdb passed the RACE reads through MiXCR, listing each CDR3 protein once. The sample has 150,000 to 200,000 distinct CDR3 sequences; 25% to 35% are singletons. These data originate in a study of human T cells and chemical hapten exposure. Study in general: Patches that contained 0.01% DPC were applied to the upper back and read at 6 days. General study findings and limits: TCRs at high frequency, those above 1 in 1000, did not change with DPC sensitization.

Regarding time point: patch test 3, about 24 weeks after DPC sensitization. The treatment here: therapeutic diphenylcyclopropenone sensitization with weekly scalp DPC. Sequenced material: whole blood, taken in connection with sensitization to the hapten diphenylcyclopropenone (DPC). The origin of this receptor is a woman younger than 30 with alopecia areata. Some clones in this sample may be carry-over from other donors' samples.

The CDR3 region has the DNA TGTGCCAGCAGTGAACCGGGGCAGGGGGCCGATGAGCAGTTCTTC. Translated, it gives CASSEPGQGADEQFF. The rearrangement joins TRBV2 to TRBJ2-1; TRBD1 agrees at 8 bases. The CDR3 covers 15 residues. V lost 2 bases and J lost 8; bases outside the gene matches: 8. The germline gives CDR1 SNHLY, CDR2 FYNNEI.